This T cell receptor beta chain was sequenced in a study of T-cell reconstitution after alpha-beta-depleted transplantation in children. The germline V gene encodes CDR1 DFQATT and CDR2 SNEGSKA (reference sequence). V was cut by 6 bases and J by 3 bases, with 14 bases left in between. This CDR3 is 13 amino acids long. The authors prepared the TCRbeta library with unique molecular identifiers. Via MiXCR, TCRdb re-called the PCR reads, giving one row per CDR3 protein. The profile shows 200,000 to 250,000 distinct CDR3 sequences, about a tenth of them singletons. This clonotype has just a few counts. The material sequenced was PBMCs from the stem cell graft donor, taken from the stem cell graft. This sequence was found in a human donor who donated a stem cell graft to a child with acute lymphoblastic leukemia. The chain recombines TRBV20-1 with TRBJ1-2; TRBD1 might be the D (6 bases). This CDR3 is CSASPTGHYGYTF. The CDR3, as DNA: TGCAGTGCCAGCCCGACAGGCCACTATGGCTACACCTTC.